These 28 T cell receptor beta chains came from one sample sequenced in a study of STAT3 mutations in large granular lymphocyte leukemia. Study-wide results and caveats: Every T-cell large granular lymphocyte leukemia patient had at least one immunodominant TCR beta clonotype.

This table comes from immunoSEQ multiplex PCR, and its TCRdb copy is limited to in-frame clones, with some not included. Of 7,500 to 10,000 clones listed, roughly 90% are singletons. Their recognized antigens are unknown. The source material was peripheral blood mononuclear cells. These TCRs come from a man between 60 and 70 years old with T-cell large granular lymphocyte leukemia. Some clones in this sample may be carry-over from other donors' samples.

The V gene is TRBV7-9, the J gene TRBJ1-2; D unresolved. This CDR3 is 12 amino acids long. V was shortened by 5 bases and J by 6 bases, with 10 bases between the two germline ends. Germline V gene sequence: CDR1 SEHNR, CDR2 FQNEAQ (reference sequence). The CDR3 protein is CASSPRFDGYTF. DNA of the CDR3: TGTGCCAGCAGCCCCCGGTTTGATGGCTACACCTTC.

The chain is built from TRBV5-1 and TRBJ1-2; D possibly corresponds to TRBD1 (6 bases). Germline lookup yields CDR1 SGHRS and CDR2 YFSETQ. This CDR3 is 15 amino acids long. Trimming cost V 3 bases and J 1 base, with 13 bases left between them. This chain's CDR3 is CASSSGYRDNYGYTF. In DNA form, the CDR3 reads TGCGCCAGCAGCTCCGGGTACAGGGATAACTATGGCTACACCTTC.

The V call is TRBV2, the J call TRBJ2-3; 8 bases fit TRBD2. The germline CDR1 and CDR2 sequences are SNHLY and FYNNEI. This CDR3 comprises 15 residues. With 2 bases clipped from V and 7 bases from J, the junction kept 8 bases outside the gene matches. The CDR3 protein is CASSESGSPGYTQYF. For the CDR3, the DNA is TGTGCCAGCAGTGAAAGCGGGAGCCCCGGGTATACGCAGTATTTT.

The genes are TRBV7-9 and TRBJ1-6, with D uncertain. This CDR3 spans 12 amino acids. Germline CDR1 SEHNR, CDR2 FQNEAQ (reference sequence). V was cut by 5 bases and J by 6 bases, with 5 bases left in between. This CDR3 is CASSTSNSPLHF. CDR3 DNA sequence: TGTGCCAGCAGCACCAGTAATTCACCCCTCCACTTT.

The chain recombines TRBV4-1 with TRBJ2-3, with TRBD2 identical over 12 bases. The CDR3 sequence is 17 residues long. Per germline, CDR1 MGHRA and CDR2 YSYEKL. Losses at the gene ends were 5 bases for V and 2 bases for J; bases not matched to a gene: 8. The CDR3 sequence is CASSTRTSGDLTDTQYF. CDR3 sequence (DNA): TGCGCCAGCAGCACACGGACTAGCGGGGACCTCACAGATACGCAGTATTTT.

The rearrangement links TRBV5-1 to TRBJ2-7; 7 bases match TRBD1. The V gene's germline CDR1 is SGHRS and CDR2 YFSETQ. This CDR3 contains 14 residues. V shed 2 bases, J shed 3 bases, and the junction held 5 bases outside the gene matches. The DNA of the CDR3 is TGCGCCAGCAGCTTAGAGGCAGGGGGCTACGAGCAGTACTTC. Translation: CASSLEAGGYEQYF.

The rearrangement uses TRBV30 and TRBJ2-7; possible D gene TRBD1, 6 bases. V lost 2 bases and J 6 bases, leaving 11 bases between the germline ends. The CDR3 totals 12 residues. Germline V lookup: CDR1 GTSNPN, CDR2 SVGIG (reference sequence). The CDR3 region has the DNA TGTGCCTGGAGTTCACAGGGAATCGAGCAGTACTTC. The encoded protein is CAWSSQGIEQYF.

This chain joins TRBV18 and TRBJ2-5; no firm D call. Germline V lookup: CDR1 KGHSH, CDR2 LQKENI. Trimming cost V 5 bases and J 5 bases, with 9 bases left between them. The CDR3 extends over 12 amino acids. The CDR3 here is CASSARMETQYF. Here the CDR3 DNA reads TGTGCCAGCTCAGCGCGAATGGAGACCCAGTACTTC.

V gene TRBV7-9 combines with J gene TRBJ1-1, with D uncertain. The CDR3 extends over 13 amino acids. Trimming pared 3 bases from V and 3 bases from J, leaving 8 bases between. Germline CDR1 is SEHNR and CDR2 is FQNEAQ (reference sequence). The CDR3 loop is CASSLMGDTEAFF. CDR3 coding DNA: TGTGCCAGCAGCTTGATGGGCGACACTGAAGCTTTCTTT.

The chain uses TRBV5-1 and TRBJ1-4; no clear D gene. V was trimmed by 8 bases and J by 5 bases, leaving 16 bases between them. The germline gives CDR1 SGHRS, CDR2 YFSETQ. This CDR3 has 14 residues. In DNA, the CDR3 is TGCGCCAGTACCACAGATGGCTTGAATGAAAAACTGTTTTTT. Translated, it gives CASTTDGLNEKLFF.

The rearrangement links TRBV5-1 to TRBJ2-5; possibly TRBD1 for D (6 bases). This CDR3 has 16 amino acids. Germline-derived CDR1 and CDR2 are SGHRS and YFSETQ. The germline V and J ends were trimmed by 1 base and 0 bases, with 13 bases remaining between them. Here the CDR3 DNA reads TGCGCCAGCAGCTTGTTACAGGGTTCGTACCAAGAGACCCAGTACTTC. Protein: CASSLLQGSYQETQYF.

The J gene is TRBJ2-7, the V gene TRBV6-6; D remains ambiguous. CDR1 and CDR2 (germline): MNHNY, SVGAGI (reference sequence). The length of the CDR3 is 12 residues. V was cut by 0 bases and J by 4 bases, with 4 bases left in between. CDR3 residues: CASSYSRYEQYF. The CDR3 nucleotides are TGTGCCAGCAGTTACTCTAGATACGAGCAGTACTTC.

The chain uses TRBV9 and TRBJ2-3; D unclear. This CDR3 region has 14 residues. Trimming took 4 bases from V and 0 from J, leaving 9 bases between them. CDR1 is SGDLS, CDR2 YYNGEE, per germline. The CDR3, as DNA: TGTGCCAGCAGCTCCGGGCTTAGCACAGATACGCAGTATTTT. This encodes CASSSGLSTDTQYF. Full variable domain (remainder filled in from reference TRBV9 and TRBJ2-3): DSGVTQTPKHLITATGQRVTLRCSPRSGDLSVYWYQQSLDQGLQFLIQYYNGEERAKGNILERFSAQQFPDLHSELNLSSLELGDSALYFCASSSGLSTDTQYFGPGTRLTVL.

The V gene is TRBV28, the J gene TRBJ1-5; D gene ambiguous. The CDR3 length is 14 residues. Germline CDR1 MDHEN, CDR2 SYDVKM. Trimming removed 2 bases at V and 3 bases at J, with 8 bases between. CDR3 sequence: CASSLVQNNQPQHF. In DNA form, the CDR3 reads TGTGCCAGCAGTTTAGTACAGAACAATCAGCCCCAGCATTTT.

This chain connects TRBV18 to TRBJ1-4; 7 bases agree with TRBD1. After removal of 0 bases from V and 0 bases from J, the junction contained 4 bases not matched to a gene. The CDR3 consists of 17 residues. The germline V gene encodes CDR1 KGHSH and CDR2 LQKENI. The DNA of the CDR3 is TGTGCCAGCTCACCACCGGGACAGAAGGCAACTAATGAAAAACTGTTTTTT. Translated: CASSPPGQKATNEKLFF.

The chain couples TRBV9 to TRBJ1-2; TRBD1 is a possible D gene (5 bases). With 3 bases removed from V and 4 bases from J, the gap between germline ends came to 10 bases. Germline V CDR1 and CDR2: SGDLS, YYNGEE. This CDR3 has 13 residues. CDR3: CASSAGGGYGYTF. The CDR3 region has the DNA TGTGCCAGCAGCGCGGGGGGAGGCTATGGCTACACCTTC.

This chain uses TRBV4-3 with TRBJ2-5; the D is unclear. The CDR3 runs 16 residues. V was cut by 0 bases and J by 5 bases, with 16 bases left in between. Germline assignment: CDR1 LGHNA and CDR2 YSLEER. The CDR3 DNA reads TGCGCCAGCAGCCAAGAGGCGCAGGCCAACGGGGAGACCCAGTACTTC. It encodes CASSQEAQANGETQYF.

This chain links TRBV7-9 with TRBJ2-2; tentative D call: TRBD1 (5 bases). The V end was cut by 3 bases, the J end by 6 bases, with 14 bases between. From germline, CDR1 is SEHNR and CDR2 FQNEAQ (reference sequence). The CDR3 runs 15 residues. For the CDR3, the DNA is TGTGCCAGCAGCTTCTATAGGGGTATCCCCGGGGAGCTGTTTTTT. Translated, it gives CASSFYRGIPGELFF.

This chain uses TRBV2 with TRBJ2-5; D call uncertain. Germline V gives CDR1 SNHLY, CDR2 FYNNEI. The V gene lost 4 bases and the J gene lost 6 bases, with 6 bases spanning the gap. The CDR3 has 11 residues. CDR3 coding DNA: TGTGCCAGCAGTGTAGGCCAGACCCAGTACTTC. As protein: CASSVGQTQYF.

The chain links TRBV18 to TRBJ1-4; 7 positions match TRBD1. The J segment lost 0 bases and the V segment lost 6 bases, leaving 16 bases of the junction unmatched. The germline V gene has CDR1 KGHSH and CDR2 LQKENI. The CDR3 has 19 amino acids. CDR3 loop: CASSRRTGTDLTTNEKLFF. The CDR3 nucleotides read TGTGCCAGCTCCCGCCGTACCGGGACAGATTTAACAACTAATGAAAAACTGTTTTTT. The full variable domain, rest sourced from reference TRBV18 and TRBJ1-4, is NAGVMQNPRHLVRRRGQEARLRCSPMKGHSHVYWYRQLPEEGLKFMVYLQKENIIDESGMPKERFSAEFPKEGPSILRIQQVVRGDSAAYFCASSRRTGTDLTTNEKLFFGSGTQLSVL.

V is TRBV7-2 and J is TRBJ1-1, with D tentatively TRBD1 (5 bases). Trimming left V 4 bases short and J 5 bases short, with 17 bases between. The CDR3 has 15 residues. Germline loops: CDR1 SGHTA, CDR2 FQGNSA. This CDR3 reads CASSSWGSTRTEAFF. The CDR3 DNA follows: TGTGCCAGCAGCTCCTGGGGGTCCACGAGGACTGAAGCTTTCTTT.

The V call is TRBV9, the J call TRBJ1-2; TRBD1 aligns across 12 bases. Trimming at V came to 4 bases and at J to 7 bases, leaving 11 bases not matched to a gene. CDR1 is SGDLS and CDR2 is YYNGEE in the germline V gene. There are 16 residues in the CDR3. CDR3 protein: CASSSGTGGAWGGYTF. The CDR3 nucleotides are TGTGCCAGCAGCTCCGGGACAGGGGGCGCGTGGGGTGGCTACACCTTC.

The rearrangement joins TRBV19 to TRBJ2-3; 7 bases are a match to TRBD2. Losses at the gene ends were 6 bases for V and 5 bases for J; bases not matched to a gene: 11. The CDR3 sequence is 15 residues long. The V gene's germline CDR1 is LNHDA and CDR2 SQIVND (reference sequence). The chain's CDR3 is CASSTSAGAGDTQYF. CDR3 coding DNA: TGTGCCAGTAGCACCTCGGCGGGAGCGGGAGATACGCAGTATTTT.

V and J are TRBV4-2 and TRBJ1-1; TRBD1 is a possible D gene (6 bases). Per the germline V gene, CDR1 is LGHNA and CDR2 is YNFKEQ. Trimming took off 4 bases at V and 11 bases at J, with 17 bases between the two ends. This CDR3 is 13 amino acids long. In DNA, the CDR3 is TGTGCCAGCAGCCTCGACAGGACCCCAGGGGCTTTCTTT. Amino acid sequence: CASSLDRTPGAFF.

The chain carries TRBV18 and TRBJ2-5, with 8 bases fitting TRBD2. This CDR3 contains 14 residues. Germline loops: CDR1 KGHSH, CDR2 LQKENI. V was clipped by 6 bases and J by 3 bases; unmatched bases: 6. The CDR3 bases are TGTGCCAGCTCGCCCGGACTAGCAGAAGAGACCCAGTACTTC. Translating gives CASSPGLAEETQYF.

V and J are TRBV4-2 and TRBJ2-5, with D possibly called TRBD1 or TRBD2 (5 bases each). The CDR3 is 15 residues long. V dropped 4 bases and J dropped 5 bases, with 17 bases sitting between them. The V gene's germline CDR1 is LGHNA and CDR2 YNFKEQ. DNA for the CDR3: TGTGCCAGCAGCCCCAAGGGAGCAGGGTTTGAGACCCAGTACTTC. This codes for CASSPKGAGFETQYF.

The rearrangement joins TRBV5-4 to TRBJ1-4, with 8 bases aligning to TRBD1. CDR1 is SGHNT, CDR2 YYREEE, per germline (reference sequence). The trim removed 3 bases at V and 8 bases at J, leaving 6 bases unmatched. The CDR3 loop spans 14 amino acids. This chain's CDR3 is CASSSTGDEEKLFF. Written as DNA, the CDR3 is TGTGCCAGCAGCTCGACAGGGGACGAAGAAAAACTGTTTTTT.

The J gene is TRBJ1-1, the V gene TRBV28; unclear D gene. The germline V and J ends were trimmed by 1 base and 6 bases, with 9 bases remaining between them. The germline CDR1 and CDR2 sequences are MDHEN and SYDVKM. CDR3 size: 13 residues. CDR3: CASSLSGSPEAFF. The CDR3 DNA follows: TGTGCCAGCAGTTTATCGGGGAGCCCTGAAGCTTTCTTT.